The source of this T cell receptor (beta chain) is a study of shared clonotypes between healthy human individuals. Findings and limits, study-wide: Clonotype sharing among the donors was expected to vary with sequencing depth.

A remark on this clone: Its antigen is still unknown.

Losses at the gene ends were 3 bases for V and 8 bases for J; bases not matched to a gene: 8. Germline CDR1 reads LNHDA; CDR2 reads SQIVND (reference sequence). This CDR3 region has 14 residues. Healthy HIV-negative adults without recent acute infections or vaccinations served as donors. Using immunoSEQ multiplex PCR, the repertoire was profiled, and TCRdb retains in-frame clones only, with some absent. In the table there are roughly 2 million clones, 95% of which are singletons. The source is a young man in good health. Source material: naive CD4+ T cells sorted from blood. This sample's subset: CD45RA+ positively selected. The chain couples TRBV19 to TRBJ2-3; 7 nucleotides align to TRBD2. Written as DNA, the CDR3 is TGTGCCAGTAGTATCCTGGCGGGAGAGGGTACGCAGTATTTT. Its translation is CASSILAGEGTQYF.